The 3 T cell receptor beta chains reported below all come from one sample, sequenced in a study of T cell clonality in common variable immunodeficiency (dated by TCRdb to the mid-2010s). The library was made by the immunoSEQ multiplex PCR assay. TCRdb holds this immuneACCESS table with in-frame rearrangements only. Some clones are missing; in checked studies, unresolved V genes explain under half, and the rest has no known cause. The table notes 52,000 or so clones here, none of them singletons. The ten top clones hold under 0.9% of the sample. The sequenced sample was peripheral blood mononuclear cells. These TCRs come from a person aged 18 to 70 in good health.

In its sample, this clone was seen many times. The CDR3 extends 3 residues past the end of the read, so its final part is completed from the germline J gene. The rearrangement links TRBV7-9 to TRBJ2-2, with a weak D call TRBD2 (6 bases). The CDR3 length is 15 residues. CDR1 is SEHNR and CDR2 is FQNEAQ in the germline V gene (reference sequence). Trimming shortened V by 7 bases and J by 0 bases, and 12 bases separated the two germline ends. CDR3 bases read: TGTGCCAGCACCATGGAGGGGACGAACACCGGGGAG. Its translation is CASTMEGTNTGE. The CDR3 in full is CASTMEGTNTGELFF.

Comment on this clone: It differs at one base from a far larger clone, so likely a read error. The CDR3 end lies 3 residues beyond the end of the read and is filled in from the germline J gene. The chain couples TRBV6-1 to TRBJ2-7; 13 positions match TRBD2. The CDR3 covers 15 residues. Germline CDR1 and CDR2: MNHNS and SASEGT. Partial CDR3 DNA: TGTGCCAGCGGTGAAGAGACTAGCGGGAGGTACGAG. It translates to CASGEETSGRYE. The entire CDR3 is CASGEETSGRYEQYF.

In this sample, this clone turned up many times. The read finishes 3 residues shy of the CDR3 end, and the germline J gene is used to complete it. The rearrangement links TRBV20-1 to TRBJ1-2, with D unclear. The CDR3 covers 13 residues. Trimming shortened V by 5 bases and J by 6 bases, and 16 bases separated the two germline ends. Per the germline V gene, CDR1 is DFQATT and CDR2 is SNEGSKA (reference sequence). CDR3 region: CSAPPGNKDGYTF. The part of the CDR3 DNA that was read is TGCAGTGCTCCCCCGGGGAACAAGGATGGC.